This T cell receptor beta chain emerged from a study of CD8 T cells in ankylosing spondylitis. The study's findings and limits: Made up of 7 to 9 highly homologous variants, a TCR beta motif appeared characteristic of ankylosing spondylitis blood.

This clonotype was counted a few times. Antigen unknown. This CDR3 comprises 17 residues. J lost 4 bases, V lost 2 bases, and 14 bases had no gene match. Germline V gives CDR1 SGHTA, CDR2 FQGNSA. Quantitative 5'-RACE with molecular barcodes was used to make the TCR beta libraries. MiXCR was run by TCRdb on the 5' RACE reads, yielding one entry per CDR3 protein. Among some 800,000 distinct CDR3 sequences, about 10% were seen once, and the ten largest hold approximately 0.51%. The gene calls are TRBV7-2 and TRBJ2-7, with 7 positions matching TRBD2. The clonotype originates from a male donor with ankylosing spondylitis. The specimen was blood, either unsorted or a sorted T cell fraction (not recorded which). The CDR3 loop reads CASSLIGGLGGGYEQYF. CDR3 in DNA: TGTGCCAGCAGCTTAATAGGCGGACTAGGCGGGGGTTACGAGCAGTACTTC.